The subject of this entry is one T cell receptor (beta chain). The CDR3 contains 14 residues. The germline gives CDR1 SGHAT, CDR2 FQDESV (reference sequence). J gave up 4 bases and V 1 base, and 0 bases lay outside the gene matches. The sample is drawn from a study of blood T cell repertoires in COVID-19. Sequencing was performed with immunoSEQ multiplex PCR; in TCRdb, only in-frame clones are kept and a portion is missing. The sample lists about 210,000 clones, 89% seen once, with 6.5% to 9% in the top ten. Material for sequencing was PBMCs or T cells enriched from blood (not recorded which). The sequence came from a woman aged 18-29 years who had recovered from COVID-19. The rearrangement joins TRBV11-1 to TRBJ2-7; 11 nucleotides agree with TRBD2. In nucleotides, the CDR3 is TGTGCCAGCAGCTTAGGACTAGCGGGGTACGAGCAGTACTTC. This sequence encodes CASSLGLAGYEQYF.